The rows below give T cell receptor beta chains drawn from one sample of a study of human T cells and chemical hapten exposure. TCRdb reprocessed the RACE reads with MiXCR, giving one entry per CDR3 protein. The sample consists of approximately 350,000 distinct CDR3 sequences, roughly 6% of them appearing once. The source was whole blood, collected in connection with sensitization to the hapten diphenylcyclopropenone (DPC). These receptors all come from a woman between 18 and 30 years old with alopecia areata. Some clones in this sample may be carry-over from other donors' samples. Each CDR3 is given with its conserved first and last residue. The D gene is left open where the match is weak. Some rows have no size entry. The others give once, few or many, or a class for an expanded clone.

J | D | size | V | CDR3 | DNA
TRBJ2-1 | - | few | TRBV12-3/TRBV12-4 | CASATGTSDYNEQFF | TGTGCCAGCGCGACCGGGACATCAGACTACAATGAGCAGTTCTTC
TRBJ1-6 | - | many | TRBV6-1 | CASRGAQLDSPLHF | TGTGCCAGCAGGGGGGCGCAGTTGGATTCACCCCTCCACTTT
TRBJ2-7 | - | - | TRBV29-1 | CSVAFDSASYEQYF | TGCAGCGTCGCGTTCGACAGTGCTTCCTACGAGCAGTACTTC
TRBJ2-3 | - | - | TRBV4-1 | CASSPQTEADTQYF | TGCGCCAGCAGCCCCCAGACGGAGGCAGATACGCAGTATTTT
TRBJ2-3 | - | few | TRBV19 | CASSIDETVNADTQYF | TGTGCCAGTAGTATAGATGAGACAGTCAACGCAGATACGCAGTATTTT
TRBJ2-2 | - | - | TRBV24-1 | CATSGGGANTGELFF | TGTGCCACCAGTGGGGGCGGCGCGAACACCGGGGAGCTGTTTTTT
TRBJ2-7 | - | many | TRBV28 | CASSLPGSSYEQYF | TGTGCCAGCAGTTTGCCCGGGTCTTCCTACGAGCAGTACTTC
TRBJ1-5 | TRBD1 | many | TRBV20-1 | CSAEDRANQPQHF | TGCAGTGCTGAGGACAGGGCCAATCAGCCCCAGCATTTT
TRBJ1-2 | - | many | TRBV16 | CASSPQRGNNYGYTF | TGTGCCAGCAGCCCACAGCGCGGAAATAACTATGGCTACACCTTC
TRBJ2-3 | TRBD1 | many | TRBV6-5 | CASSNTPGGGMTDTQYF | TGTGCCAGCAGCAATACCCCAGGGGGCGGGATGACAGATACGCAGTATTTT
TRBJ2-7 | - | many | TRBV6-5 | CASTPSGPGKGEQYF | TGTGCCAGCACCCCTTCTGGTCCGGGGAAGGGCGAGCAGTACTTC
TRBJ2-2 | - | few | TRBV24-1 | CATSGTGYTGELFF | TGTGCCACCAGTGGGACGGGCTACACCGGGGAGCTGTTTTTT
TRBJ1-4 | - | few | TRBV20-1 | CSAWTADATNEKLFF | TGCAGTGCGTGGACAGCAGACGCAACTAATGAAAAACTGTTTTTT
TRBJ2-7 | - | many | TRBV4-2 | CASSLLGSRVREQYF | TGTGCCAGCAGCCTACTCGGGTCGAGAGTGCGCGAGCAGTACTTC
TRBJ2-3 | - | - | TRBV28 | CAGSGARNTDTQYF | TGTGCCGGCTCGGGGGCACGGAACACAGATACGCAGTATTTT
TRBJ2-7 | TRBD1 | few | TRBV20-1 | CSAPGGTSYEQYF | TGCAGTGCTCCAGGGGGAACCTCCTACGAGCAGTACTTC
TRBJ1-2 | TRBD1 | many | TRBV5-1 | CASRFGTGTYGYTF | TGCGCCAGCAGGTTCGGGACAGGGACCTATGGCTACACCTTC
TRBJ1-2 | - | many | TRBV20-1 | CSARDGPASYGYTF | TGCAGTGCTAGAGACGGCCCGGCAAGCTATGGCTACACCTTC
TRBJ2-1 | - | - | TRBV12-3/TRBV12-4 | CASTRRSSYNEQFF | TGTGCCAGCACCAGACGGAGCTCCTACAATGAGCAGTTCTTC
TRBJ2-1 | - | few | TRBV12-3/TRBV12-4 | CASQEQSSSYNEQFF | TGTGCCAGCCAGGAGCAGAGTAGCTCCTACAATGAGCAGTTCTTC
TRBJ2-1 | - | - | TRBV4-1 | CASVRETSSYNEQFF | TGCGCCAGCGTCCGGGAGACCAGCTCCTACAATGAGCAGTTCTTC
TRBJ1-4 | - | - | TRBV19 | CASSGQTTNEKLFF | TGTGCCAGTAGCGGACAGACAACTAATGAAAAACTGTTTTTT
TRBJ2-5 | - | few | TRBV5-1 | CASSLAWSSQETQYF | TGCGCCAGCAGCTTGGCCTGGTCTTCTCAAGAGACCCAGTACTTC
TRBJ1-2 | TRBD1 | many | TRBV5-5 | CASSWGTVLPGYTF | TGTGCCAGCAGCTGGGGGACAGTCCTACCCGGCTACACCTTC
TRBJ2-7 | - | - | TRBV28 | CASSLSQGSTYEQYF | TGTGCCAGCAGTTTATCCCAGGGATCCACCTACGAGCAGTACTTC
TRBJ2-1 | - | many | TRBV24-1 | CATSDFGGWGASYNEQFF | TGTGCCACCAGTGATTTTGGTGGATGGGGGGCATCCTACAATGAGCAGTTCTTC
TRBJ1-2 | - | many | TRBV6-2/TRBV6-3 | CASTQREGLGFYGYTF | TGTGCCAGCACCCAACGAGAGGGATTAGGCTTTTATGGCTACACCTTC
TRBJ2-3 | - | - | TRBV7-9 | CASSPQGTVDTQYF | TGTGCCAGCAGCCCCCAGGGGACCGTGGATACGCAGTATTTT
TRBJ2-3 | - | many | TRBV4-1 | CASSQVGGTDTQYF | TGCGCCAGCAGCCAAGTTGGAGGCACAGATACGCAGTATTTT
TRBJ2-7 | - | many | TRBV12-3/TRBV12-4 | CASSYRDGTYEQYF | TGTGCCAGCAGCTACCGGGACGGAACCTACGAGCAGTACTTC
TRBJ2-2 | - | many | TRBV28 | CATQEGTGELFF | TGTGCCACCCAAGAGGGAACCGGGGAGCTGTTTTTT
TRBJ2-7 | - | many | TRBV6-6 | CASSSSIVLSSYEQYF | TGTGCCAGCAGTTCCTCTATAGTACTCAGCTCCTACGAGCAGTACTTC
TRBJ2-7 | - | - | TRBV27 | CASSLSELSYEQYF | TGTGCCAGCAGTTTATCCGAACTATCCTACGAGCAGTACTTC
TRBJ1-1 | - | - | TRBV7-3 | CASSFSGVEAFF | TGTGCCAGCAGCTTTTCGGGGGTAGAAGCTTTCTTT
TRBJ2-4 | - | few | TRBV28 | CASSLGGPLFNIQYF | TGTGCCAGCAGTTTAGGTGGACCCCTTTTCAACATTCAGTACTTC
TRBJ1-1 | - | many | TRBV6-5 | CASSQGRAEAFF | TGTGCCAGCAGCCAGGGGAGGGCGGAAGCTTTCTTT
TRBJ2-1 | TRBD2 | many | TRBV6-2/TRBV6-3 | CASSYRLASASYNEQFF | TGTGCCAGCAGTTACCGACTAGCTTCTGCCTCCTACAATGAGCAGTTCTTC
TRBJ1-5 | - | many | TRBV28 | CASTWGLNSNQPQHF | TGTGCCAGCACCTGGGGGCTAAATAGCAATCAGCCCCAGCATTTT
TRBJ2-2 | TRBD2 | - | TRBV3-1 | CASSQGSSGGPTGELFF | TGTGCCAGCAGCCAAGGAAGTAGCGGGGGCCCTACCGGGGAGCTGTTTTTT
TRBJ1-1 | - | few | TRBV6-5 | CASSPARQVNTEAFF | TGTGCCAGCAGCCCGGCCCGACAGGTCAACACTGAAGCTTTCTTT
TRBJ1-1 | - | many | TRBV20-1 | CSASGRHTEAFF | TGCAGTGCTTCCGGACGGCACACTGAAGCTTTCTTT
TRBJ1-6 | - | few | TRBV4-3 | CASSQGTAGANSPLHF | TGCGCCAGCAGCCAAGGTACGGCAGGGGCAAATTCACCCCTCCACTTT
TRBJ2-7 | TRBD1 | few | TRBV12-3/TRBV12-4 | CASTHERGQFYEQYF | TGTGCCAGCACTCATGAGAGGGGACAGTTCTACGAGCAGTACTTC
TRBJ2-3 | - | many | TRBV28 | CASSLVATDTQYF | TGTGCCAGCAGTTTAGTCGCGACAGATACGCAGTATTTT
TRBJ2-1 | - | - | TRBV3-1 | CASSHEGNEQFF | TGTGCCAGCAGCCACGAGGGGAATGAGCAGTTCTTC
TRBJ2-5 | - | few | TRBV12-3/TRBV12-4 | CASSLESTGETQYF | TGTGCCAGCAGTTTAGAAAGCACGGGAGAGACCCAGTACTTC
TRBJ2-1 | - | - | TRBV7-9 | CASSLEGAYNEQFF | TGTGCCAGCAGCTTAGAGGGGGCCTACAATGAGCAGTTCTTC